The rows below give T cell receptor beta chains drawn from one sample of a study of cytomegalovirus exposure and HLA in healthy donors. Profiling relied on immunoSEQ multiplex PCR, and the TCRdb table lists in-frame clones only, not all of them. The sample lists just under 150,000 clones; approximately 88% were seen once. Material: PBMCs. The receptor source for this set is a man aged 18 to 29 in good health and CMV-seropositive. Both conserved end residues are part of each CDR3. A D gene is named only where the DNA matches it firmly. Clone size, where shown, is once, few, many, or a class for clones that have expanded.

>TRBJ2-1|TRBV6-5|TRBD2|.
TGTGCCAGCAGTTCGACTAGCGGGAGACTTTATGAGCAGTTCTTC
CASSSTSGRLYEQFF
>TRBJ2-1|TRBV7-2|.|.
TGTGCCAGCAGCCCCTCTATTGAGACCTACAATGAGCAGTTCTTC
CASSPSIETYNEQFF
>TRBJ2-5|TRBV6-1|.|.
TGTGCCAGCAGTGAGCAGGGGAGAGAGACCCAGTACTTC
CASSEQGRETQYF
>TRBJ2-7|TRBV7-9|.|.
TGTGCCAGCGGCAATAATCCAGGCGAGCAGTACTTC
CASGNNPGEQYF
>TRBJ2-7|TRBV2|TRBD1|.
TGTGCCAGCAGGCGAGGACAGGGGACCCACGAGCAGTACTTC
CASRRGQGTHEQYF
>TRBJ2-3|TRBV9|TRBD1|few
TGTGCCAGCACCCTTTGGGACAGCATCACAGATACGCAGTATTTT
CASTLWDSITDTQYF
>TRBJ1-2|TRBV13|.|.
TGTGCCAGCAGCTTCTCCCGCCAGGTGGCTAACTACACCTTC
CASSFSRQVANYTF
>TRBJ2-7|TRBV7-9|TRBD2|.
TGTGCCAGCAGCTTGATAGCGGGAGAGACCTACGAGCAGTACTTC
CASSLIAGETYEQYF
>TRBJ2-7|TRBV7-2|TRBD2|few
TGTGCCAGCAGCGCTACTAGCGGAGACCACGAGCAGTACTTC
CASSATSGDHEQYF
>TRBJ2-1|TRBV10-3|TRBD2|few
TGTGCCACGACTAGCGGACTCTCCTACAATGAGCAGTTCTTC
CATTSGLSYNEQFF
>TRBJ2-3|TRBV5-1|.|.
TGCGCCAGCAGCTTGGCCCAGGGGCTAATAACAGATACGCAGTATTTT
CASSLAQGLITDTQYF
>TRBJ2-3|TRBV29-1|TRBD1|.
TGCAGCGTTGGGGGCTCCCGGACAGGGAGCACAGATACGCAGTATTTT
CSVGGSRTGSTDTQYF
>TRBJ1-5|TRBV28|.|.
TGTGCCAGCAGTTTGGATCAGGTTAGCAATCAGCCCCAGCATTTT
CASSLDQVSNQPQHF
>TRBJ1-5|TRBV19|.|.
TGTGCCAGTAGACCCGATGACAGACGCAATCAGCCCCAGCATTTT
CASRPDDRRNQPQHF
>TRBJ2-1|TRBV4-2|TRBD2|.
TGTGCCAGCAGCCAGGAACTAGCGGGAGGCTACAATGAGCAGTTCTTC
CASSQELAGGYNEQFF
>TRBJ1-2|TRBV11-3|TRBD1|medium-sized
TGTGCCAGCAGCTTAGATCTGGACAGGGGGCGCTATGGCTACACCTTC
CASSLDLDRGRYGYTF
>TRBJ2-5|TRBV9|TRBD2|.
TGTGCCAGCAGCGTAGGAAATAGCGGGGGGGCCGGAGAGACCCAGTACTTC
CASSVGNSGGAGETQYF
>TRBJ2-3|TRBV6-6|TRBD2|once
TGTGCCAGCAGAACGGGACTAGCGGGAGCCGATACGCAGTATTTT
CASRTGLAGADTQYF
>TRBJ1-2|TRBV27|.|.
TGTGCCAGCAGTCCGTGGAACCAGGGAGGAGGAGGCTACACCTTC
CASSPWNQGGGGYTF
>TRBJ1-1|TRBV5-1|.|.
TGCGCCAGCAGCTTGGTAGGGGGGGACCTGGCCCTTTTT
CASSLVGGDLALF
>TRBJ2-3|TRBV4-1|.|.
TGCGCCAGCAGCCAGGGGACAAGCACAGATACGCAGTATTTT
CASSQGTSTDTQYF
>TRBJ1-1|TRBV5-4|TRBD1|.
TGTGCCAGCAGTTGGGACAGGGGAAGGACTGAAGCTTTCTTT
CASSWDRGRTEAFF
>TRBJ2-1|TRBV2|TRBD2|.
TGTGCCAGCAGTGATCTAGCGGGACACAATGAGCAGTTCTTC
CASSDLAGHNEQFF
>TRBJ1-5|TRBV11-3|.|.
TGTGCCAGCAGTTACAGGTCCTCGGGCTTGCAGCCCCAGCATTTT
CASSYRSSGLQPQHF
>TRBJ1-1|TRBV28|.|.
TGTGCCAGCAGTTGGACTATAGGAATGAACACTGAAGCTTTCTTT
CASSWTIGMNTEAFF
>TRBJ2-5|TRBV11-2|TRBD1|few
TGTGCCAGCAGCTTAGGCCGGGACAGCCAAGAGACCCAGTACTTC
CASSLGRDSQETQYF
>TRBJ2-4|TRBV28|TRBD1|.
TGTGCCATCCGGGACAGGGGGCGGATGGCCAAAAACATTCAGTACTTC
CAIRDRGRMAKNIQYF
>TRBJ2-2|TRBV5-1|.|.
TGCGCCAGCAGCTTGCTAGGGGAAGACACCGGGGAGCTGTTTTTT
CASSLLGEDTGELFF